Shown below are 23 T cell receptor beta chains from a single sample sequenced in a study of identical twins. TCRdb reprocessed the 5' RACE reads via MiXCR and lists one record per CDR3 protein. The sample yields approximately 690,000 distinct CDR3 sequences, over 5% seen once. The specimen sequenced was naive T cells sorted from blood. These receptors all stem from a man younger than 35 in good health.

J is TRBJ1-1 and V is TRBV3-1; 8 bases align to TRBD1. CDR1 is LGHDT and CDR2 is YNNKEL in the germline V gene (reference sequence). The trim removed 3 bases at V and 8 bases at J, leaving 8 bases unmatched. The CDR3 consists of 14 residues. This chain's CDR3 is CASSQGRGQGEAFF. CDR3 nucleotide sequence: TGTGCCAGCAGCCAGGGGCGTGGACAGGGAGAAGCTTTCTTT. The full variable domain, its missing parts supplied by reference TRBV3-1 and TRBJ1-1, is DTAVSQTPKYLVTQMGNDKSIKCEQNLGHDTMYWYKQDSKKFLKIMFSYNNKELIINETVPNRFSPKSPDKAHLNLHINSLELGDSAVYFCASSQGRGQGEAFFGQGTRLTVV.

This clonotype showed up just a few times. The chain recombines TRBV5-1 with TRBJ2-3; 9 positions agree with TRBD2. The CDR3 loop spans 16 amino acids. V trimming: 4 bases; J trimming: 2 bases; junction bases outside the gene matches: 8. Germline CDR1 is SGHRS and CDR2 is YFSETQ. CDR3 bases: TGCGCCAGCAGCGGGCTGACTAGCGGAAACACAGATACGCAGTATTTT. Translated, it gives CASSGLTSGNTDTQYF.

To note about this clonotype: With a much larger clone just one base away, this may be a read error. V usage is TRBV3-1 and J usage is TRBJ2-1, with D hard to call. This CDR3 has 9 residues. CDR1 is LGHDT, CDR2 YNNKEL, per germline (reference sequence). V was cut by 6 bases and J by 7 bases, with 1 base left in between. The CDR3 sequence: CASRNEQFF. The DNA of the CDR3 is TGTGCCAGCAGAAATGAGCAGTTCTTC.

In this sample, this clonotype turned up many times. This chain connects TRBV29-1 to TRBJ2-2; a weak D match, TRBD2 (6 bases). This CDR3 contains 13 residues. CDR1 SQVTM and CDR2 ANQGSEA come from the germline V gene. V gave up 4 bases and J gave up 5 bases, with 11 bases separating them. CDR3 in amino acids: CSVGLDSTGELFF. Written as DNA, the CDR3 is TGCAGCGTTGGACTAGACTCGACCGGGGAGCTGTTTTTT.

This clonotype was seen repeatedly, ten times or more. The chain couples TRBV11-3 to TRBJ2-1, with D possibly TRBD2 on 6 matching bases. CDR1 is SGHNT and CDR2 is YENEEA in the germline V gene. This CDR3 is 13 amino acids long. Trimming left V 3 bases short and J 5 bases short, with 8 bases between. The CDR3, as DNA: TGTGCCAGCAGCTTGGGACTCCACAATGAGCAGTTCTTC. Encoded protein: CASSLGLHNEQFF.

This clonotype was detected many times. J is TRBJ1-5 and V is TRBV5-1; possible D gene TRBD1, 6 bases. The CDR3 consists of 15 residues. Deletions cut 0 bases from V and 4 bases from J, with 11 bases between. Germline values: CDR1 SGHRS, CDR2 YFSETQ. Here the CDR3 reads CASSLAGQANQPQHF. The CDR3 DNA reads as TGCGCCAGCAGCTTGGCGGGACAAGCGAATCAGCCCCAGCATTTT.

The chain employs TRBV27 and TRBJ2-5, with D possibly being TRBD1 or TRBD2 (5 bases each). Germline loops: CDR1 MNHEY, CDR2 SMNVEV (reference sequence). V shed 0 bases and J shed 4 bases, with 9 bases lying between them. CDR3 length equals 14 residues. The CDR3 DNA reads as TGTGCCAGCAGTTTATCGTGGGGGAGAGAGACCCAGTACTTC. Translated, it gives CASSLSWGRETQYF.

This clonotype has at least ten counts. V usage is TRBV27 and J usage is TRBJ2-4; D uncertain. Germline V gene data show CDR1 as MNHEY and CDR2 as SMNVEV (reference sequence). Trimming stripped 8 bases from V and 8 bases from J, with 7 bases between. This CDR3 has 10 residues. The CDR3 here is CASPEDIQYF. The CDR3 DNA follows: TGTGCCAGCCCTGAGGACATTCAGTACTTC.

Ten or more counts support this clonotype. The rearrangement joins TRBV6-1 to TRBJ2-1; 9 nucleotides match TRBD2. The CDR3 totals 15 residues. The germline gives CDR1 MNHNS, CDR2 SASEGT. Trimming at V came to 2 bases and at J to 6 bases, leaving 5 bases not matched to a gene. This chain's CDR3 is CASSETSGRTNEQFF. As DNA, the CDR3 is TGTGCCAGCAGTGAAACTAGCGGGCGCACCAATGAGCAGTTCTTC.

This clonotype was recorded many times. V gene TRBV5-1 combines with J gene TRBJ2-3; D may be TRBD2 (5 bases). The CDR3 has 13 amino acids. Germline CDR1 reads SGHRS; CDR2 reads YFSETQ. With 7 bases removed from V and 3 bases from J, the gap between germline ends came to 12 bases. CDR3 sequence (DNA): TGCGCCAGCGGGTCCGAGGGAACAGATACGCAGTATTTT. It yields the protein CASGSEGTDTQYF. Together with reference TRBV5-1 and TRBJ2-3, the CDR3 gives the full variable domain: KAGVTQTPRYLIKTRGQQVTLSCSPISGHRSVSWYQQTPGQGLQFLFEYFSETQRNKGNFPGRFSGRQFSNSRSEMNVSTLELGDSALYLCASGSEGTDTQYFGPGTRLTVL.

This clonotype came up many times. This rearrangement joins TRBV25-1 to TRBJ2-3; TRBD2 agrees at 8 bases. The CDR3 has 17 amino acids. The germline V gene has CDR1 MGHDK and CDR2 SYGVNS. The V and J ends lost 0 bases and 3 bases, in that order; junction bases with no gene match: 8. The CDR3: CASSEYISGTNTDTQYF. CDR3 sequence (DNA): TGTGCCAGCAGTGAATATATTAGCGGGACAAATACAGATACGCAGTATTTT.

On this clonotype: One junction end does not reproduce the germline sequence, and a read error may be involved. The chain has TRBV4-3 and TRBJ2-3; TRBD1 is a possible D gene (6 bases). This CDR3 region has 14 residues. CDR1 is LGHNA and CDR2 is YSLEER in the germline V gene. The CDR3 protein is CASSQDMGAETQYF. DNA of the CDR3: TGCGCCAGCAGCCAAGATATGGGGGCAGAAACGCAGTATTTT.

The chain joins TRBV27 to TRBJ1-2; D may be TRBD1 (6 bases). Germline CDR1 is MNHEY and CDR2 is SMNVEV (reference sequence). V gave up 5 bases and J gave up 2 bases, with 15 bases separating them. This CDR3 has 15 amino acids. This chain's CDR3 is CASSSLQGLNYGYTF. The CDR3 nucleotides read TGTGCCAGCAGTAGCCTACAGGGCCTGAACTATGGCTACACCTTC.

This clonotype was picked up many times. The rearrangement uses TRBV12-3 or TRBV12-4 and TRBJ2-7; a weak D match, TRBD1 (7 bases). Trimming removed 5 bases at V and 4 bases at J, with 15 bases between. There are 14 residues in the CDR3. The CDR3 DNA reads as TGTGCCAGCAGTACTCGCGGGACAGAGTACGAGCAGTACTTC. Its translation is CASSTRGTEYEQYF.

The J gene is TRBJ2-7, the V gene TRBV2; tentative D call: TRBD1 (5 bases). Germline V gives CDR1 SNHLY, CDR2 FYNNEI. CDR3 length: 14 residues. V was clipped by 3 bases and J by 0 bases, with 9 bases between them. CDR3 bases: TGTGCCAGCAGTGACAGGGAAGCCTCCTACGAGCAGTACTTC. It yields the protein CASSDREASYEQYF. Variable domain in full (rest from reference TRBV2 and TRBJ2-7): EPEVTQTPSHQVTQMGQEVILRCVPISNHLYFYWYRQILGQKVEFLVSFYNNEISEKSEIFDDQFSVERPDGSNFTLKIRSTKLEDSAMYFCASSDREASYEQYFGPGTRLTVT.

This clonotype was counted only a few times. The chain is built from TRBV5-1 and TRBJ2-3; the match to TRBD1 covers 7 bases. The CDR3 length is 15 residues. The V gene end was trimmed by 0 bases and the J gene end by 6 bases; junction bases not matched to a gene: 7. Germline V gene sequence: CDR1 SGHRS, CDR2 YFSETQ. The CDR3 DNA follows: TGCGCCAGCAGCTTGGCCGAGGGGGCGCGGGATACGCAGTATTTT. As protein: CASSLAEGARDTQYF.

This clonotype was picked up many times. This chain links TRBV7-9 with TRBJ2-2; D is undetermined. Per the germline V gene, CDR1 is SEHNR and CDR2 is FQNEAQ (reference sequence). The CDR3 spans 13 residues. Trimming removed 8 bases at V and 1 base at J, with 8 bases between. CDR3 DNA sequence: TGTGCCAGCTCGGCAGGGAACACCGGGGAGCTGTTTTTT. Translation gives CASSAGNTGELFF. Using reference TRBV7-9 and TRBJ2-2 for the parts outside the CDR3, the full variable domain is DTGVSQNPRHKITKRGQNVTFRCDPISEHNRLYWYRQTLGQGPEFLTYFQNEAQLEKSRLLSDRFSAERPKGSFSTLEIQRTEQGDSAMYLCASSAGNTGELFFGEGSRLTVL.

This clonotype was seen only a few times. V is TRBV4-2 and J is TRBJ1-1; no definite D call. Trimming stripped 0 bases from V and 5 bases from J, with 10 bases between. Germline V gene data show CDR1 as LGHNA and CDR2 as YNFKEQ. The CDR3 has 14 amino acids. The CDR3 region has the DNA TGTGCCAGCAGCCAAGATGATAGCTGGACTGAAGCTTTCTTT. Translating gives CASSQDDSWTEAFF.

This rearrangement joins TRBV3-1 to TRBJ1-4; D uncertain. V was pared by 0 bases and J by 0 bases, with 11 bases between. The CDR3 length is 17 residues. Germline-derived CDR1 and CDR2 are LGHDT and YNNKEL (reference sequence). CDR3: CASSQEQRVATNEKLFF. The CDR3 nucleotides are TGTGCCAGCAGCCAAGAACAGAGAGTTGCAACTAATGAAAAACTGTTTTTT. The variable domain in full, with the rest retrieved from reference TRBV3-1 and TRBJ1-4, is DTAVSQTPKYLVTQMGNDKSIKCEQNLGHDTMYWYKQDSKKFLKIMFSYNNKELIINETVPNRFSPKSPDKAHLNLHINSLELGDSAVYFCASSQEQRVATNEKLFFGSGTQLSVL.

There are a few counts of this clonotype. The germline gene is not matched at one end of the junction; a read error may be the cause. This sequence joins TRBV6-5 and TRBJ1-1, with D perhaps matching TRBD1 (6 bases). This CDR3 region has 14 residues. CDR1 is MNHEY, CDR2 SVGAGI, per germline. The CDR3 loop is CASSDSGADTEAFF. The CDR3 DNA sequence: TGTGCCAGCAGTGACTCAGGGGCTGACACTGAAGCTTTCTTT.

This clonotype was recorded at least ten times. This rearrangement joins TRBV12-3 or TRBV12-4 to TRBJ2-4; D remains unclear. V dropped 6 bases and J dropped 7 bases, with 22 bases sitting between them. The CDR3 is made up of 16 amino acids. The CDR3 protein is CASRSTREADGNIQYF. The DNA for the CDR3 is TGTGCCAGCAGATCAACTCGCGAGGCAGACGGGAACATTCAGTACTTC.

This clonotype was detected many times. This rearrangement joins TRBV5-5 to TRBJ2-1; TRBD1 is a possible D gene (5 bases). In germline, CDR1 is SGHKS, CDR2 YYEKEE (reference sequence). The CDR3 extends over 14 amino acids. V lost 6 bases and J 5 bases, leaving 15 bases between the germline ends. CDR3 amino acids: CASTQWQGDNEQFF. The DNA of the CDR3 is TGTGCCAGCACCCAATGGCAGGGCGACAATGAGCAGTTCTTC.

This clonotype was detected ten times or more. In DNA, the CDR3 is TGTGCCAGCAGCTTGGAGGATGGGGGTGGCTCCTACAATGAGCAGTTCTTC. Protein sequence: CASSLEDGGGSYNEQFF. This rearrangement joins TRBV5-6 to TRBJ2-1; possibly TRBD1 or TRBD2 for D (5 bases each). Germline CDR1 and CDR2: SGHDT and YYEEEE. The CDR3 extends over 17 amino acids. The germline V and J ends were trimmed by 0 bases and 0 bases, with 13 bases remaining between them.